A single sample gave rise to the 6 T cell receptor beta chains below, sequenced in a study of monozygotic twins with cystic fibrosis (dated by TCRdb to 2020 to 2023). Library preparation used the immunoSEQ multiplex PCR assay. TCRdb carries this immuneACCESS record with in-frame sequences only. Its versions omit some clonotypes, under half of them owing to an unresolved V gene in the studies checked, with the rest unexplained. The sample table holds over 9,500 clones, of which roughly 96% were seen once. The ten largest clones represent approximately 0.8% of the sample. Specimen: blood. These TCRs come from a boy aged 10-17 years with cystic fibrosis.

The chain employs TRBV7-2 and TRBJ1-6; D is undetermined. This CDR3 contains 14 residues. V lost 4 bases and J lost 4, with 8 bases in between. Germline V gene data show CDR1 as SGHTA and CDR2 as FQGNSA. CDR3 bases: TGTGCCAGCAGCTCACAAGTATATAATTCACCCCTCCACTTT. Translating gives CASSSQVYNSPLHF. Full variable domain (outside the CDR3, taken from reference TRBV7-2 and TRBJ1-6): GAGVSQSPSNKVTEKGKDVELRCDPISGHTALYWYRQSLGQGLEFLIYFQGNSAPDKSGLPSDRFSAERTGGSVSTLTIQRTQQEDSAVYLCASSSQVYNSPLHFGNGTRLTVT.

This chain links TRBV5-1 with TRBJ2-2; no reliable D call. Trimming shortened V by 1 base and J by 5 bases, and 3 bases separated the two germline ends. The CDR3 covers 12 residues. Germline assignment: CDR1 SGHRS and CDR2 YFSETQ. DNA of the CDR3: TGCGCCAGCAGCTTGTCAACCGGGGAGCTGTTTTTT. Translation: CASSLSTGELFF.

The gene calls are TRBV30 and TRBJ2-6, with D perhaps matching TRBD2 (5 bases). Germline values: CDR1 GTSNPN, CDR2 SVGIG (reference sequence). The CDR3 is made up of 13 amino acids. The germline V and J ends were trimmed by 0 bases and 8 bases, with 8 bases remaining between them. For the CDR3, the DNA is TGTGCCTGGAGTGTTGGGAGACCCAACGTCCTGACTTTC. Amino acid sequence: CAWSVGRPNVLTF.

The gene calls are TRBV6-5 and TRBJ2-7; perhaps TRBD2 as D (6 bases). V was pared by 0 bases and J by 2 bases, with 14 bases between. CDR1 is MNHEY, CDR2 SVGAGI, per germline. This CDR3 has 16 residues. The CDR3 DNA follows: TGTGCCAGCAGTTACTCAGGGGTTTGGGGGGCCTACGAGCAGTACTTC. This codes for CASSYSGVWGAYEQYF.

The V call is TRBV6-5, the J call TRBJ2-3; no reliable D call. Trimming removed 2 bases at V and 4 bases at J, with 13 bases between. Germline V gives CDR1 MNHEY, CDR2 SVGAGI. The CDR3 length is 15 residues. The CDR3 here is CASSYTVGASDTQYF. In DNA form, the CDR3 reads TGTGCCAGCAGTTACACCGTCGGTGCCTCAGATACGCAGTATTTT.

V usage is TRBV30 and J usage is TRBJ1-4; D is possibly TRBD1 (5 bases). With 1 base removed from V and 8 bases from J, the gap between germline ends came to 11 bases. CDR3 size: 13 residues. The V gene's germline CDR1 is GTSNPN and CDR2 SVGIG (reference sequence). CDR3 residues: CAWSGDREEKLFF. DNA for the CDR3: TGTGCCTGGAGTGGGGACCGGGAAGAAAAACTGTTTTTT.